The next 29 T cell receptor beta chains were all read from a single sample in a study of blood T cell dynamics during melanoma immunotherapy. Indicated time point: week 3, after first cycle of checkpoint inhibitor. Produced via immunoSEQ multiplex PCR; TCRdb's table is partial and in-frame only. The table has 7,000 to 10,000 clones, more than 75% seen once; the top ten hold 2.3%. The sample consisted of blood, taken from a patient treated with checkpoint blockade. Source of these receptors: a human donor with melanoma.

The chain uses TRBV5-1 and TRBJ2-7, with D perhaps TRBD2 (6 bases). This CDR3 is 13 amino acids long. The V gene's germline CDR1 is SGHRS and CDR2 YFSETQ. V gave up 0 bases and J gave up 6 bases, with 10 bases separating them. In DNA form, the CDR3 reads TGCGCCAGCAGCTTGGTAGCGGAAACCGAGCAGTACTTC. Translation gives CASSLVAETEQYF.

The chain links TRBV11-2 to TRBJ1-4; no clear D gene. Germline V gene lookup returns CDR1 SGHAT and CDR2 FQNNGV. V gave up 3 bases and J gave up 15 bases, with 14 bases separating them. The CDR3 loop spans 12 amino acids. The CDR3 sequence: CASSLSRARVFF. As DNA, the CDR3 is TGTGCCAGCAGCTTGAGTAGGGCTCGGGTGTTTTTT.

The rearrangement links TRBV10-3 to TRBJ1-1, with D perhaps matching TRBD1 (5 bases). Trimming removed 0 bases at V and 0 bases at J, with 11 bases between. This CDR3 is built from 16 residues. Germline V gives CDR1 ENHRY, CDR2 SYGVKD. As DNA, the CDR3 is TGTGCCATCAGTGAGTCCGAGGGACTAATGAACACTGAAGCTTTCTTT. Translating it yields CAISESEGLMNTEAFF.

The gene calls are TRBV4-1 and TRBJ1-3, with a weak D call TRBD1 (6 bases). V lost 1 base, J lost 0 bases, and 19 bases lay in between. CDR1 is MGHRA and CDR2 is YSYEKL in the germline V gene. The CDR3 runs to 19 residues. The CDR3 nucleotides read TGCGCCAGCAGCCAAGGGGGCGGAACAGGGAACTACTCTGGAAACACCATATATTTT. It yields the protein CASSQGGGTGNYSGNTIYF.

This chain uses TRBV6-6 with TRBJ2-1; 10 positions agree with TRBD2. Germline CDR1 is MNHNY and CDR2 is SVGAGI (reference sequence). This CDR3 has 14 amino acids. Trimming took 9 bases from V and 5 from J; bases not matched to a gene: 7. The CDR3 is CASLAGGKDNEQFF. The CDR3 bases are TGTGCCAGTTTAGCGGGGGGTAAGGACAATGAGCAGTTCTTC.

CDR3 sequence reads: CAWSVFGRGEDQPQHF. In nucleotides, the CDR3 is TGTGCCTGGAGTGTTTTTGGCAGGGGCGAGGATCAGCCCCAGCATTTT. The rearrangement joins TRBV30 to TRBJ1-5; D may be TRBD1 (6 bases). The CDR3 consists of 16 residues. From germline, CDR1 is GTSNPN and CDR2 SVGIG (reference sequence). V was trimmed by 0 bases and J by 5 bases, leaving 17 bases between them.

The V call is TRBV6-6, the J call TRBJ1-2; D might be TRBD1 (6 bases). This CDR3 comprises 14 residues. Germline CDR1 MNHNY, CDR2 SVGAGI (reference sequence). Trimming stripped 6 bases from V and 5 bases from J, with 16 bases between. CDR3 amino acids: CASRPGGDSYGYTF. Written as DNA, the CDR3 is TGTGCCAGCAGGCCGGGGGGCGACAGTTATGGCTACACCTTC.

The chain uses TRBV5-1 and TRBJ1-2; no definite D call. CDR1 and CDR2 from the germline V gene are SGHRS and YFSETQ. CDR3 length: 13 residues. V was trimmed by 2 bases and J by 4 bases, leaving 9 bases between them. The chain's CDR3 is CASSFQESYGYTF. The CDR3, as DNA: TGCGCCAGCAGCTTTCAGGAGAGCTATGGCTACACCTTC.

The CDR3 protein is CAWSLKGLYEQYF. CDR3 nucleotides: TGTGCCTGGAGTCTTAAGGGGCTCTACGAGCAGTACTTC. This chain connects TRBV30 to TRBJ2-7; D is possibly TRBD1 (5 bases). The V and J ends lost 2 bases and 3 bases respectively, with 11 bases between them. Germline lookup yields CDR1 GTSNPN and CDR2 SVGIG (reference sequence). CDR3 length equals 13 residues.

The chain uses TRBV7-9 and TRBJ1-3; D not resolved. The CDR3 consists of 17 residues. Germline CDR1 reads SEHNR; CDR2 reads FQNEAQ (reference sequence). Trimming cost V 1 base and J 0 bases, with 13 bases left between them. This CDR3 reads CASSLEVSGSSGNTIYF. CDR3 bases: TGTGCCAGCAGCTTAGAGGTCAGTGGATCCTCTGGAAACACCATATATTTT.

This chain joins TRBV7-8 and TRBJ2-5, with D uncertain. The J call may be faulty, since TRBJ2-7 better matches the DNA end. Germline CDR1 SGHVS, CDR2 FQNEAQ. CDR3 length: 12 amino acids. In nucleotides, the CDR3 is TGTGCCAGCAGCGGGGACTCCTACGAGCAGTACTTC. This gives the protein CASSGDSYEQYF.

The chain recombines TRBV2 with TRBJ1-5, with 9 bases aligning to TRBD1. The V gene's germline CDR1 is SNHLY and CDR2 FYNNEI. V trimming: 2 bases; J trimming: 6 bases; junction bases outside the gene matches: 2. CDR3 length equals 14 residues. The CDR3 sequence is CASSENRGPQPQHF. The CDR3 DNA sequence: TGTGCCAGCAGTGAAAACAGGGGGCCTCAGCCCCAGCATTTT.

The rearrangement uses TRBV6-1 and TRBJ1-5; D remains unclear. Between the trimmed V and J ends, which lost 3 bases and 0 bases, there was a span of 18 bases. Germline V CDR1 and CDR2: MNHNS, SASEGT. This CDR3 is built from 18 residues. The chain's CDR3 is CASSDMMFMEYSNQPQHF. The CDR3 nucleotides read TGTGCCAGCAGTGATATGATGTTCATGGAGTATAGCAATCAGCCCCAGCATTTT.

The V call is TRBV18, the J call TRBJ1-1, with 8 bases lining up with TRBD1. The CDR3 has 12 amino acids. V lost 6 bases to trimming and J lost 11 bases; unmatched junction nucleotides: 8. The V gene's germline CDR1 is KGHSH and CDR2 LQKENI. CDR3 coding DNA: TGTGCCAGCTCGCAGGACAGGGAAGCCGCTTTCTTT. Translated: CASSQDREAAFF.

The DNA of the CDR3 is TGTGCCAGCTCGAGGACGCAGGGAGAGCGCAATCAGCCCCAGCATTTT. It translates to CASSRTQGERNQPQHF. The chain couples TRBV18 to TRBJ1-5; D might be TRBD1 (5 bases). In germline, CDR1 is KGHSH, CDR2 LQKENI. This CDR3 is built from 16 residues. Trimming took 6 bases from V and 2 from J, leaving 17 bases between them.

The J gene is TRBJ1-3, the V gene TRBV9; 8 bases map to TRBD1. After removal of 3 bases from V and 4 bases from J, the junction contained 3 bases not matched to a gene. CDR1 is SGDLS, CDR2 YYNGEE, per germline. The CDR3 runs to 14 residues. The CDR3 reads CASSGRTGGNTIYF. DNA for the CDR3: TGTGCCAGCAGCGGGAGGACAGGGGGAAACACCATATATTTT.

This clone has a single count. The genes are TRBV19 and TRBJ1-2; 11 positions agree with TRBD1. CDR1 LNHDA and CDR2 SQIVND come from the germline V gene (reference sequence). CDR3 length: 14 amino acids. V gave up 7 bases and J gave up 8 bases; unmatched junction bases: 9. The CDR3 spells CASMDRGRSGGYTF. CDR3 nucleotides: TGTGCCAGTATGGACAGGGGGCGAAGCGGGGGCTACACCTTC.

The gene calls are TRBV19 and TRBJ1-1; D may be TRBD1 (6 bases). Germline assignment: CDR1 LNHDA and CDR2 SQIVND (reference sequence). This CDR3 is built from 13 residues. V was cut by 5 bases and J by 4 bases, with 11 bases left in between. DNA of the CDR3: TGTGCCAGTAGTTCCGGGGGCTTCACTGAAGCTTTCTTT. Protein product: CASSSGGFTEAFF.

This rearrangement joins TRBV5-8 to TRBJ1-1; D ambiguous. CDR3 length equals 13 residues. The germline gives CDR1 SGHTS, CDR2 YDEGEE. With 1 base removed from V and 1 base from J, the gap between germline ends came to 5 bases. CDR3 residues: CASSLMENTEAFF. The CDR3 DNA is TGTGCCAGCAGCTTGATGGAGAACACTGAAGCTTTCTTT.

This chain uses TRBV2 with TRBJ1-5; perhaps TRBD1 as D (5 bases). Trimming removed 4 bases at V and 6 bases at J, with 16 bases between. CDR3 length equals 15 residues. Germline lookup yields CDR1 SNHLY and CDR2 FYNNEI. In nucleotides, the CDR3 is TGTGCCAGCAGTGGTGGGTGGCAGGGTAGTCAGCCCCAGCATTTT. Encoded protein: CASSGGWQGSQPQHF.

Of note for this clone: The same CDR3 arises from other DNA sequences in this sample as well. The chain links TRBV15 to TRBJ1-1, with no clear D. CDR1 is LNHNV, CDR2 YYDKDF, per germline (reference sequence). V dropped 1 base and J dropped 6 bases, with 9 bases sitting between them. This CDR3 is built from 13 residues. The CDR3 sequence is CATSRGRPAEAFF. CDR3 coding DNA: TGTGCCACCAGCAGAGGGCGGCCAGCTGAAGCTTTCTTT.

In its sample, this clone was seen once. The chain carries TRBV11-3 and TRBJ1-3; 8 nucleotides line up with TRBD1. CDR1 and CDR2 from the germline V gene are SGHNT and YENEEA. Trimming at V came to 9 bases and at J to 0 bases, leaving 7 bases not matched to a gene. The CDR3 is 15 amino acids. The CDR3 loop reads CARMTGADSGNTIYF. CDR3 coding DNA: TGTGCCAGGATGACAGGGGCTGACTCTGGAAACACCATATATTTT.

The chain joins TRBV5-1 to TRBJ1-1; TRBD1 is a possible D gene (5 bases). Trimming pared 0 bases from V and 4 bases from J, leaving 10 bases between. Germline lookup yields CDR1 SGHRS and CDR2 YFSETQ. The CDR3 covers 14 residues. CDR3 sequence (DNA): TGCGCCAGCAGCTTGGATGTGGGGGGCACTGAAGCTTTCTTT. Its translation: CASSLDVGGTEAFF.

The rearrangement links TRBV29-1 to TRBJ1-3, with D maybe TRBD1 (6 bases). There are 13 residues in the CDR3. Germline lookup yields CDR1 SQVTM and CDR2 ANQGSEA. V lost 7 bases, J lost 3 bases, and 13 bases lay in between. The CDR3 is CSAQTGIGNTIYF. CDR3 DNA sequence: TGCAGCGCACAAACAGGGATTGGAAACACCATATATTTT.

The chain links TRBV27 to TRBJ1-2, with D possibly matching TRBD1 (6 bases). Per the germline V gene, CDR1 is MNHEY and CDR2 is SMNVEV (reference sequence). The CDR3 extends over 16 amino acids. Trimming pared 0 bases from V and 6 bases from J, leaving 17 bases between. CDR3 residues: CASSLSNGGRYDGYTF. The CDR3 DNA reads TGTGCCAGCAGTTTATCGAACGGGGGGCGCTATGATGGCTACACCTTC.

In its sample, this clone was seen once. The chain links TRBV5-1 to TRBJ1-1; 7 bases line up with TRBD1. J was trimmed by 6 bases and V by 1 base; bases with no gene match: 3. The CDR3 has 13 amino acids. Germline CDR1 is SGHRS and CDR2 is YFSETQ. Written as DNA, the CDR3 is TGCGCCAGCAGCTTGACAGGGGTGTCTGAAGCTTTCTTT. Translation: CASSLTGVSEAFF. The entire variable domain, with the rest obtained from reference TRBV5-1 and TRBJ1-1, is as follows: KAGVTQTPRYLIKTRGQQVTLSCSPISGHRSVSWYQQTPGQGLQFLFEYFSETQRNKGNFPGRFSGRQFSNSRSEMNVSTLELGDSALYLCASSLTGVSEAFFGQGTRLTVV.

This chain links TRBV7-9 with TRBJ1-4; 9 nucleotides align to TRBD1. The length of the CDR3 is 19 residues. Germline V lookup: CDR1 SEHNR, CDR2 FQNEAQ (reference sequence). V lost 4 bases and J lost 6; bases outside the gene matches: 18. The CDR3 DNA sequence: TGTGCCAGCAGCTCGATAACCGGGACAGGGCGAATAAGTGATGAAAAACTGTTTTTT. Amino acid sequence: CASSSITGTGRISDEKLFF.

The J gene is TRBJ2-5, the V gene TRBV5-4; D is unclear. The DNA end is a closer match to TRBJ2-7, so the J assignment may be wrong. The germline V gene encodes CDR1 SGHNT and CDR2 YYREEE (reference sequence). The CDR3 has 15 residues. This CDR3 reads CASSLWSISSYEQYF. DNA for the CDR3: TGTGCCAGCAGCTTGTGGTCTATCAGCTCCTACGAGCAGTACTTC.

The CDR3 spells CASSQSAFPTSDPHRGSLYEQYF. As DNA, the CDR3 is TGCGCCAGCAGTCAATCAGCCTTCCCCACTAGCGACCCGCACAGGGGAAGCCTTTACGAGCAGTACTTC. J is TRBJ2-7 and V is TRBV23-1, with D tentatively TRBD1 or TRBD2 (7 bases each). TRBV23-1 is an ORF for which the function is uncertain. The CDR3 length is 23 residues. The ends were cut back, 0 bases at V and 4 bases at J, with 37 bases in the middle.